The T cell receptor (beta chain) described here comes from a study of beta chain features in type 1 diabetes. Study-level information: No patient-donor differences in age, gender, total cells or subset yield.

Trimming shortened V by 0 bases and J by 6 bases, and 21 bases separated the two germline ends. Germline loops: CDR1 SGHRS, CDR2 YFSETQ. The CDR3 covers 17 residues. Notes on the study in general: In every one of the four CD4+ subsets, TCRB CDR3s were moderately but significantly shorter in Type 1 diabetes patients.

A CD45RO/CCR7/CD25/CD127/CD95/CD27 panel sorted naive, central memory, regulatory and stem cell-like memory CD4+ cells. Worth noting for this clone: Its specificity is unknown.

Expressed TCRB transcripts were sequenced because the isolated RNA had all been reverse transcribed beforehand. The protocol was immunoSEQ multiplex PCR, while the TCRdb copy is restricted to in-frame clones and leaves out a portion. There are 630,000 or so clones in the sample; over 12% occur only once, and approximately 0.042% lies in the top ten. The rearrangement links TRBV5-1 to TRBJ1-2, with D possibly TRBD1 on 5 matching bases. The sequencing sample was made of naive CD4+ T cells from blood. The sequence was obtained from a young man with type 1 diabetes. CDR3 sequence reads: CASSLAVDQGGFDGYTF. The CDR3 DNA follows: TGCGCCAGCAGCTTGGCCGTAGATCAGGGTGGGTTTGATGGCTACACCTTC. Looking up the rest from reference TRBV5-1 and TRBJ1-2 gives the full variable domain: KAGVTQTPRYLIKTRGQQVTLSCSPISGHRSVSWYQQTPGQGLQFLFEYFSETQRNKGNFPGRFSGRQFSNSRSEMNVSTLELGDSALYLCASSLAVDQGGFDGYTFGSGTRLTVV.